This TCR beta chain was sequenced for a study of T cells after yellow fever vaccination (dated by TCRdb to 2018 to 2020). About the study as a whole: The SMART-Seq v4 Ultra Low Input RNA kit was used to prepare libraries from fractions with low cell numbers. Blood was collected at multiple timepoints before and after primary and secondary immunization, and bulk PBMC replicates and cell subsets were isolated. To follow T-cell clones before and after both primary and booster YFV17D yellow fever vaccination, bulk TCR alpha and beta repertoires underwent longitudinal sequencing. Two healthy male donors, one aged 18 to 29 and one aged 30 to 40 years, were included in the cohort.

Read against the paper, the sample's treatment or condition label means: live attenuated yellow fever vaccine strain. Two biological replicates of bulk PBMCs were collected at each blood-draw timepoint. A standard Ficoll-Paque protocol was used to isolate PBMCs from peripheral blood. TriZol was used to extract RNA from bulk PBMCs, from CD4 and CD8 fractions, and from dextramer-positive and dextramer-negative fractions. TCR cDNA was synthesized by 5'RACE template switching, which introduced a universal primer site and unique molecular identifiers. Priming for cDNA synthesis came from both the TCR alpha and TCR beta constant segments. Library amplification involved two PCR steps, and the second step added sample barcodes and sequencing adapters. Sequencing of libraries was done on Illumina HiSeq 2500 (2x100 bp) or NovaSeq (2x150 bp). Regarding the original processing steps: Reads were demultiplexed and collapsed into UMI consensus sequences with MIGEC, and V(D)J alignment was performed with MiXCR. Using edgeR on replicate PBMC samples, clonotypes were called vaccine-responding if FDR was below 0.01 and the log2 fold change was above 5 up to day 15. CD4 or CD8 identity was assigned to each bulk clonotype according to whether the clonotype was present at higher abundance in the sequenced CD4 repertoire or the sequenced CD8 repertoire. Using fastp at Q25 and MiXCR, TCRdb reprocessed the public reads and kept productive beta chains. Each CDR3 protein appears once, grouped with its most common genes and DNA. TCRdb's processing, not the authors', yielded these V and J calls. Counted in this sample were 500,000 to 650,000 distinct CDR3 sequences; roughly a sixth of them appeared once. The ten largest clones add up to 17% of the sample.

The germline V gene encodes CDR1 SEHNR and CDR2 FQNEAQ (reference sequence). V trim: 5 bases; J trim: 7 bases; unmatched bases: 4. Inclusive of the bounding cysteine and phenylalanine, the CDR3 is 13 residues long. Here the CDR3 DNA is all that survives: 39 bases in frame from base 1. Study-level results and caveats: A small share of clonotypes occurred in both CD4 and CD8 compartments, likely arising from convergent recombination. Most clones expanded after primary vaccination were re-detected after the booster (almost 98% of CD4 and more than 70% of CD8), suggesting broad memory maintenance. The secondary T-cell response was weaker than the primary response but faster, peaking on day 5 instead of day 15. Only a couple of donors were included in the study, so the extent to which the findings can be generalized is limited. Computational filtering was required because FACS-sorted repertoires could contain abundant contaminating clonotypes from the bulk population.

With respect to this clonotype: What this receptor recognizes is not known. Base qualities are missing; no much larger clone stands one base away.

The chain links TRBV7-9 with TRBJ1-2; 10 bases in the middle match TRBD1. This TCR was sampled from a man aged 18 to 30 who received the YFV17D yellow fever vaccine. Source: PBMCs, taken around 5 days after the first yellow fever vaccination. CDR3 protein: CASSQTGGAGYTF. The DNA sequence is as follows: TGTGCCAGCAGCCAGACAGGGGGCGCTGGCTACACCTTC.